This T cell receptor beta chain was captured in a study of blood T cells in healthy people across ages. V lost 7 bases and J 3 bases, leaving 16 bases between the germline ends. The CDR3 length is 14 residues. From germline, CDR1 is MNHEY and CDR2 SMNVEV (reference sequence). Researchers collected approximately 9.9 milliliters of peripheral blood from every single donor. A sample-barcoded 5' primer and a J-beta primer mix were used in a second PCR of about 7 to 12 cycles. TCRdb passed the 5' RACE reads through MiXCR, listing each CDR3 protein once. This table has over 600,000 distinct CDR3 sequences, around 20% appearing once.

The TCR originated in a man between 65 and 85 years old in good health. Sequences were obtained from blood. This chain joins TRBV27 and TRBJ2-7; D may correspond to TRBD1 or TRBD2 (5 bases each). The CDR3 DNA sequence: TGTGCCAGCATCTTGAGGGGAAAAGGCTACGAGCAGTACTTC. Translation gives CASILRGKGYEQYF.